Presented here are 14 T cell receptor beta chains from one specimen sequenced in a study of blood T cell repertoires in COVID-19. This table comes from immunoSEQ multiplex PCR, and its TCRdb copy is limited to in-frame clones, with some not included. The data show 250,000 or so clones, with approximately 86% seen just once and over 1.5% held by the top ten. The sample taken for sequencing was peripheral blood. These receptors all come from a man younger than 40 with active or convalescent COVID-19.

This sequence joins TRBV6-2 or TRBV6-3 and TRBJ2-5; TRBD2 aligns across 7 bases. The CDR3 consists of 13 residues. The V segment lost 6 bases and the J segment 5 bases; nucleotides outside the gene matches: 6. CDR1 and CDR2 from the germline V gene are MNHEY and SVGEGT. The CDR3 spells CASSSGGIETQYF. The DNA for the CDR3 is TGTGCCAGCAGCTCCGGGGGGATCGAGACCCAGTACTTC.

This clone was seen a few times. The V call is TRBV10-3, the J call TRBJ1-1; TRBD1 might be the D (6 bases). Trimming removed 3 bases from V and 7 bases from J, with 6 bases in between. The CDR3 spans 11 residues. Germline V lookup: CDR1 ENHRY, CDR2 SYGVKD. The CDR3 here is CAISEGGEAFF. The CDR3 DNA sequence: TGTGCCATCAGTGAAGGGGGTGAAGCTTTCTTT.

The rearrangement joins TRBV29-1 to TRBJ2-3; D call uncertain. This CDR3 is built from 10 residues. Germline V gives CDR1 SQVTM, CDR2 ANQGSEA. With 6 bases removed from V and 5 bases from J, the gap between germline ends came to 6 bases. The DNA of the CDR3 is TGCAGCGTCCAGATAGATACGCAGTATTTT. Protein sequence: CSVQIDTQYF.

The chain links TRBV5-8 to TRBJ1-5, with 8 bases identical to TRBD1. Germline V gene data show CDR1 as SGHTS and CDR2 as YDEGEE. Losses at the gene ends were 4 bases for V and 4 bases for J; bases not matched to a gene: 7. The CDR3 consists of 15 residues. The CDR3 region is CASSPGQARNQPQHF. CDR3 bases: TGTGCCAGCAGCCCGGGACAGGCTAGGAATCAGCCCCAGCATTTT.

This chain uses TRBV27 with TRBJ2-5; D might be TRBD1 (5 bases). In germline, CDR1 is MNHEY, CDR2 SMNVEV (reference sequence). The ends were cut back, 5 bases at V and 4 bases at J, with 17 bases in the middle. The CDR3 sequence is 15 residues long. As DNA, the CDR3 is TGTGCCAGCAGTCTCAAAACGCCTAGGGGAGAGACCCAGTACTTC. Protein: CASSLKTPRGETQYF.

The chain's CDR3 is CASSELILSAEKLFF. The CDR3, as DNA: TGTGCCAGCAGTGAACTGATCTTGAGTGCAGAAAAACTGTTTTTT. The chain uses TRBV6-1 and TRBJ1-4, with D hard to call. Trimming removed 2 bases at V and 8 bases at J, with 15 bases between. Germline V gene lookup returns CDR1 MNHNS and CDR2 SASEGT. The CDR3 spans 15 residues.

The chain employs TRBV18 and TRBJ2-5, with 10 bases fitting TRBD1. This CDR3 spans 16 amino acids. Germline CDR1 is KGHSH and CDR2 is LQKENI. After removal of 1 base from V and 4 bases from J, the junction contained 6 bases not matched to a gene. CDR3 nucleotide sequence: TGTGCCAGCTCACCACGCGAGGACAGGGGGAGAGAGACCCAGTACTTC. Its protein is CASSPREDRGRETQYF.

This chain uses TRBV2 with TRBJ1-5; TRBD1 aligns across 8 bases. J gave up 4 bases and V 6 bases, and 11 bases lay outside the gene matches. CDR1 is SNHLY and CDR2 is FYNNEI in the germline V gene. CDR3 length: 16 residues. CDR3 sequence reads: CASRDTGTGLNQPQHF. CDR3 DNA: TGTGCCAGCAGGGATACAGGGACAGGACTGAATCAGCCCCAGCATTTT.

Comments on this clone: An end of the junction does not agree with germline; a read error may underlie this. V usage is TRBV7-2 and J usage is TRBJ2-7, with a weak D call TRBD2 (6 bases). In germline, CDR1 is SGHTA, CDR2 FQGNSA. This CDR3 is 18 amino acids long. CDR3 sequence: CASSAGPSAGTDFNDPLF. The CDR3 DNA sequence: TGTGCCAGCAGCGCTGGTCCCTCGGCGGGGACGGATTTCAACGACCCCTTGTTC.

This sequence joins TRBV7-6 and TRBJ1-1; D ambiguous. CDR1 is SGHVS, CDR2 FNYEAQ, per germline. CDR3 length: 14 residues. Trimming cost V 6 bases and J 1 base, with 12 bases left between them. CDR3 DNA sequence: TGTGCCAGCAGTCGTCTTCGAGCGAACACTGAAGCTTTCTTT. Protein product: CASSRLRANTEAFF.

CDR3 nucleotides: TGCAGTGCTGGTGGATTAGCGGGGGGCGGGGATACGCAGTATTTT. It specifies CSAGGLAGGGDTQYF. V is TRBV20-1 and J is TRBJ2-3; 10 nucleotides line up with TRBD2. The V gene's germline CDR1 is DFQATT and CDR2 SNEGSKA (reference sequence). Trimming at V came to 5 bases and at J to 6 bases, leaving 11 bases not matched to a gene. The CDR3 contains 15 residues.

This clone was detected only a few times. V is TRBV13 and J is TRBJ1-4; D perhaps matches TRBD1 (5 bases). Germline V gene data show CDR1 as PRHDT and CDR2 as FYEKMQ (reference sequence). The CDR3 contains 14 residues. The V end lost 5 bases, the J end lost 4 bases, and 11 bases lay between the germline ends. The CDR3 spells CASSHGGDNEKLFF. DNA for the CDR3: TGTGCCAGCAGCCACGGAGGGGATAATGAAAAACTGTTTTTT. The variable domain in full, completed from reference TRBV13 and TRBJ1-4, reads AAGVIQSPRHLIKEKRETATLKCYPIPRHDTVYWYQQGPGQDPQFLISFYEKMQSDKGSIPDRFSAQQFSDYHSELNMSSLELGDSALYFCASSHGGDNEKLFFGSGTQLSVL.

The chain recombines TRBV11-2 with TRBJ2-5; possible D gene TRBD1, 5 bases. The CDR3 loop spans 13 amino acids. Germline lookup yields CDR1 SGHAT and CDR2 FQNNGV. V was clipped by 5 bases and J by 4 bases, with 11 bases between them. The CDR3 nucleotides are TGTGCCAGCAGCCCAGGGATCCCAGAGACCCAGTACTTC. This sequence encodes CASSPGIPETQYF.

The chain employs TRBV7-8 and TRBJ2-1, with 11 bases matching TRBD1. The length of the CDR3 is 14 residues. In germline, CDR1 is SGHVS, CDR2 FQNEAQ. The J segment lost 7 bases and the V segment lost 4 bases, leaving 3 bases of the junction unmatched. CDR3 loop: CASSSGQGANEQFF. The CDR3 DNA reads as TGTGCCAGCAGCTCCGGACAGGGGGCAAATGAGCAGTTCTTC.